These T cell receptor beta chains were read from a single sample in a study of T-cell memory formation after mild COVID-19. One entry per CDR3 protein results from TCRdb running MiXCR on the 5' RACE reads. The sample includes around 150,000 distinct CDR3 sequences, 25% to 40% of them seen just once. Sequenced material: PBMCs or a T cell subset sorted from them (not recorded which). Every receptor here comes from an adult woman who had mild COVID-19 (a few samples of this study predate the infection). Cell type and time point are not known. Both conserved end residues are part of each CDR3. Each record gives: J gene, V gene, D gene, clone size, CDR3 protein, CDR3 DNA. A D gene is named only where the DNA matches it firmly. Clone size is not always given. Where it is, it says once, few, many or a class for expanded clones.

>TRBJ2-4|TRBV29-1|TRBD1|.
CSVEVGGTGLQYF
TGCAGCGTTGAAGTAGGGGGGACAGGCCTACAGTACTTC
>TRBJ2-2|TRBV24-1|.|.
CATSDSPPRGNTGELFF
TGTGCCACCAGTGATTCCCCCCCCCGGGGGAACACCGGGGAGCTGTTTTTT
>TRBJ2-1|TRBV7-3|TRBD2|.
CASSEGASGGYNEQFF
TGTGCCAGCAGCGAAGGGGCTAGCGGGGGGTATAATGAGCAGTTCTTC
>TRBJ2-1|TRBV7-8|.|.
CASTPGRGNEQFF
TGTGCCAGCACCCCCGGCCGGGGCAATGAGCAGTTCTTC
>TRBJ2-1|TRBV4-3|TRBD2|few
CASSQTGTSGKDEQFF
TGCGCCAGCAGCCAAACCGGGACTAGCGGGAAGGATGAGCAGTTCTTC
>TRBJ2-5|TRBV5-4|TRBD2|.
CASSLATSGGLTFETQYF
TGTGCCAGCAGCTTGGCGACTAGCGGGGGGTTAACCTTCGAGACCCAGTACTTC
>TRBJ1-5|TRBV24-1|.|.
CATSDEVSQPQHF
TGTGCCACCAGTGATGAGGTCAGTCAGCCCCAGCATTTT
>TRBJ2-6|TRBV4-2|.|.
CASSHQGAIGANVLTF
TGTGCCAGCAGCCATCAAGGGGCCATCGGGGCCAACGTCCTGACTTTC
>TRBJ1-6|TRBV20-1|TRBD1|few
CSARATGGIDNSPLHF
TGCAGTGCTAGAGCTACAGGGGGCATTGATAATTCACCCCTCCACTTT
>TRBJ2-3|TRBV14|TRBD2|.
CASSQQLAGADTQYF
TGTGCCAGCAGCCAACAACTAGCGGGAGCAGATACGCAGTATTTT
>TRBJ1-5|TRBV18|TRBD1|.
CASSPGGQGYQPQHF
TGTGCCAGCTCACCAGGAGGACAGGGCTATCAGCCCCAGCATTTT
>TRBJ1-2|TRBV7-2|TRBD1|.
CASSLGPPLTGGGYTF
TGTGCCAGCAGCTTAGGCCCCCCCTTGACAGGGGGCGGCTACACCTTC
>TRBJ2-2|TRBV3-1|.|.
CASSLRRGTGELFF
TGTGCCAGCAGCCTTCGGCGCGGCACCGGGGAGCTGTTTTTT
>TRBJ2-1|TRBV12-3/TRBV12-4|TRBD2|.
CASSSQREYNEQFF
TGTGCCAGCAGTTCGCAGCGGGAGTACAATGAGCAGTTCTTC
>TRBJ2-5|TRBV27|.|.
CASSPGGQEETQYF
TGTGCCAGCAGTCCTGGAGGGCAGGAAGAGACCCAGTACTTC
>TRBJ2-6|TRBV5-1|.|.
CASSKGHPSEGANVLTF
TGCGCCAGCAGCAAGGGACACCCGAGTGAGGGGGCCAACGTCCTGACTTTC
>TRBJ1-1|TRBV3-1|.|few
CASSPRKYGRRSTEAFF
TGTGCCAGCAGCCCACGGAAGTATGGGAGACGGAGCACTGAAGCTTTCTTT
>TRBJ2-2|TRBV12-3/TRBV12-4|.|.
CASSRGGELFF
TGTGCCAGCAGTCGAGGAGGGGAGCTGTTTTTT
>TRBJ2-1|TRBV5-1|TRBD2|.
CASSLGDSGDFFNEQFF
TGCGCCAGCAGCTTGGGGGATAGCGGGGATTTTTTCAATGAGCAGTTCTTC
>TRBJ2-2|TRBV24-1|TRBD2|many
CATAGSGNTIGELFF
TGTGCCACCGCTGGCAGCGGGAATACGATCGGGGAGCTGTTTTTT
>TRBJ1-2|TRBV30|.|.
CAWSGQPLHGYTF
TGTGCCTGGAGTGGACAGCCCTTACATGGCTACACCTTC
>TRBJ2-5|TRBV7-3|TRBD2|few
CASSSDPSGGETQYF
TGTGCCAGCAGCTCCGATCCTAGCGGGGGGGAGACCCAGTACTTC
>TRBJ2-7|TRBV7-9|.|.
CASSLGGRLTYEQYF
TGTGCCAGCAGCTTAGGGGGCCGACTGACCTACGAGCAGTACTTC
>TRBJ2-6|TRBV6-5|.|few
CASSRLGGQGANVLTF
TGTGCCAGCAGTCGCCTGGGGGGGCAAGGGGCCAACGTCCTGACTTTC
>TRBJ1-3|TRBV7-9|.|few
CATDSIYF
TGTGCTACCGACAGCATATATTTT
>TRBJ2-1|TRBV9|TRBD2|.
CASSVAASGGAGSNEQFF
TGTGCCAGCAGCGTAGCGGCTAGCGGGGGGGCCGGTAGCAATGAGCAGTTCTTC
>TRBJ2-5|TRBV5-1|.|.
CASSLEAVETQYF
TGCGCCAGCAGCTTGGAGGCTGTTGAGACCCAGTACTTC
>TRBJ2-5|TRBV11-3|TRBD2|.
CASSSILAGPQETQYF
TGTGCCAGCAGCTCTATCTTAGCGGGCCCTCAAGAGACCCAGTACTTC
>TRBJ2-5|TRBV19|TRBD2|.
CASSSPSTSGETQYF
TGTGCCAGTAGTTCACCGTCGACTAGCGGAGAGACCCAGTACTTC
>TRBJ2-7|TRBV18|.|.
CASSPNNEQYF
TGTGCCAGCTCACCAAACAACGAGCAGTACTTC
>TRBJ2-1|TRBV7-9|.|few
CASSSALRGPDYNEQFF
TGTGCCAGCAGCTCCGCACTCCGGGGCCCAGACTACAATGAGCAGTTCTTC
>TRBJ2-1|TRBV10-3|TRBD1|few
CAISDKGAQSYNEQFF
TGTGCCATCAGTGACAAGGGGGCGCAGTCCTACAATGAGCAGTTCTTC
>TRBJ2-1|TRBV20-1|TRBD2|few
CSASGPGGYNEQFF
TGCAGTGCTTCAGGACCGGGGGGATACAATGAGCAGTTCTTC
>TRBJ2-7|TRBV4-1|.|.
CASSPLEVMVNEQYF
TGCGCCAGCAGCCCCCTTGAGGTAATGGTAAACGAGCAGTACTTC
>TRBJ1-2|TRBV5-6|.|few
CASRFTRGGYTF
TGTGCCAGCAGGTTTACCCGGGGTGGCTACACCTTC
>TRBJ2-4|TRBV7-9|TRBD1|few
CASSLNPQGTKNIQYF
TGTGCCAGCAGCTTAAATCCACAGGGGACCAAAAACATTCAGTACTTC
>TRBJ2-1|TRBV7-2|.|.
CASSPPDEQFF
TGTGCCAGCAGCCCACCTGATGAGCAGTTCTTC
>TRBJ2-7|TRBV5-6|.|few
CASSLRTPRRDEQYF
TGTGCCAGCAGCTTGCGGACCCCCCGCCGTGACGAGCAGTACTTC
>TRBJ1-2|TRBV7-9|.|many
CASSSIYGYTF
TGTGCCAGCAGCTCCATCTATGGCTACACCTTC
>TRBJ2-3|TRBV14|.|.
CASSQVRSAGLDTQYF
TGTGCCAGCAGCCAAGTTAGGTCGGCAGGGCTCGATACGCAGTATTTT
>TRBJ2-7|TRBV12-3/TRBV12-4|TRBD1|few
CASSQDRGLYEQYF
TGTGCCAGCAGTCAGGACAGGGGGCTTTACGAGCAGTACTTC
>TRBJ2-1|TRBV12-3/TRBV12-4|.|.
CASSPLWGPRGNEQFF
TGTGCCAGCAGCCCACTCTGGGGGCCGCGCGGCAATGAGCAGTTCTTC
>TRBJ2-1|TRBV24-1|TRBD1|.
CATSDTRTGGGDEQFF
TGTGCCACCAGTGATACCAGGACAGGGGGCGGGGATGAGCAGTTCTTC
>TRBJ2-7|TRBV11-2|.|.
CASSAHYEQYF
TGTGCCAGCAGCGCCCATTACGAGCAGTACTTC
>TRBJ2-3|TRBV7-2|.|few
CASSLNRDPRSTQYF
TGTGCCAGCAGCTTGAACCGGGACCCAAGAAGTACGCAGTATTTT
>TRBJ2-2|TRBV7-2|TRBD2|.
CASSLSGTSGPNTGELFF
TGTGCCAGCAGCCTTAGCGGGACTAGCGGCCCAAACACCGGGGAGCTGTTTTTT
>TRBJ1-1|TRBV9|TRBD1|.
CASSPRGQVNTEAFF
TGTGCCAGCAGCCCCAGGGGGCAAGTGAACACTGAAGCTTTCTTT
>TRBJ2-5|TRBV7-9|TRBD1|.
CASSLGSTGRETQYF
TGTGCCAGCAGCTTAGGATCGACAGGGCGAGAGACCCAGTACTTC
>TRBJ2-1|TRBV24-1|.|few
CATSDSEVGGRGHQFF
TGTGCCACCAGTGATTCAGAAGTGGGGGGAAGGGGGCATCAGTTCTTC
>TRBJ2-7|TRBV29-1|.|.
CSVDFGSSYEQYF
TGCAGCGTTGACTTCGGGAGCTCCTACGAGCAGTACTTC
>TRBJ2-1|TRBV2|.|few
CASSEGQLNEQFF
TGTGCCAGCAGTGAAGGGCAGTTAAATGAGCAGTTCTTC
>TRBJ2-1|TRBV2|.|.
CASSGIAVYNEQFF
TGTGCCAGCAGTGGTATAGCGGTTTACAATGAGCAGTTCTTC
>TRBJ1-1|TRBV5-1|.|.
CASSPTEGDTEAFF
TGCGCCAGCAGCCCTACGGAGGGGGACACTGAAGCTTTCTTT
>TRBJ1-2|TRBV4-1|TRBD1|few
CASSQGGPGTGGNYGYTF
TGCGCCAGCAGCCAAGGGGGCCCCGGGACAGGGGGCAACTATGGCTACACCTTC